The 3 T cell receptor beta chains listed next were all sequenced from one sample in a study of cytomegalovirus exposure and HLA in healthy donors. Use of 60 Vbeta and 13 Jbeta primers characterized the PCR. Clones were read by immunoSEQ multiplex PCR, and TCRdb kept only the in-frame ones, dropping some. The profile shows 200,000 or so clones, 85% to 90% of them singletons. The source material was PBMCs. The receptors were sampled from a man in his thirties or forties in good health and CMV-seronegative.

The CDR3 loop is CASSPPSQSTDTQYF. The CDR3 DNA is TGTGCCAGCTCACCACCATCGCAGAGCACAGATACGCAGTATTTT. This sequence joins TRBV18 and TRBJ2-3; no firm D call. Between the trimmed V and J ends, which lost 0 bases and 0 bases, there was a span of 7 bases. CDR1 KGHSH and CDR2 LQKENI come from the germline V gene. The CDR3 has 15 amino acids.

The V call is TRBV30, the J call TRBJ1-2, with D possibly being TRBD1 (5 bases). V lost 3 bases and J lost 8, with 16 bases in between. Per germline, CDR1 GTSNPN and CDR2 SVGIG (reference sequence). The CDR3 covers 13 residues. The DNA for the CDR3 is TGTGCCTGGAGGGGGCCCCTGATGGGGGGCTACACCTTC. Translation: CAWRGPLMGGYTF.

The rearrangement joins TRBV7-2 to TRBJ1-2, with TRBD1 matching over 7 bases. With V trimmed by 5 bases and J by 4 bases, 4 bases remained unmatched. The CDR3 is 13 residues long. Germline CDR1 is SGHTA and CDR2 is FQGNSA. This CDR3 reads CASSHGTAYGYTF. DNA of the CDR3: TGTGCCAGCAGCCACGGGACAGCCTATGGCTACACCTTC. Looking up the rest from reference TRBV7-2 and TRBJ1-2 gives the full variable domain: GAGVSQSPSNKVTEKGKDVELRCDPISGHTALYWYRQSLGQGLEFLIYFQGNSAPDKSGLPSDRFSAERTGGSVSTLTIQRTQQEDSAVYLCASSHGTAYGYTFGSGTRLTVV.